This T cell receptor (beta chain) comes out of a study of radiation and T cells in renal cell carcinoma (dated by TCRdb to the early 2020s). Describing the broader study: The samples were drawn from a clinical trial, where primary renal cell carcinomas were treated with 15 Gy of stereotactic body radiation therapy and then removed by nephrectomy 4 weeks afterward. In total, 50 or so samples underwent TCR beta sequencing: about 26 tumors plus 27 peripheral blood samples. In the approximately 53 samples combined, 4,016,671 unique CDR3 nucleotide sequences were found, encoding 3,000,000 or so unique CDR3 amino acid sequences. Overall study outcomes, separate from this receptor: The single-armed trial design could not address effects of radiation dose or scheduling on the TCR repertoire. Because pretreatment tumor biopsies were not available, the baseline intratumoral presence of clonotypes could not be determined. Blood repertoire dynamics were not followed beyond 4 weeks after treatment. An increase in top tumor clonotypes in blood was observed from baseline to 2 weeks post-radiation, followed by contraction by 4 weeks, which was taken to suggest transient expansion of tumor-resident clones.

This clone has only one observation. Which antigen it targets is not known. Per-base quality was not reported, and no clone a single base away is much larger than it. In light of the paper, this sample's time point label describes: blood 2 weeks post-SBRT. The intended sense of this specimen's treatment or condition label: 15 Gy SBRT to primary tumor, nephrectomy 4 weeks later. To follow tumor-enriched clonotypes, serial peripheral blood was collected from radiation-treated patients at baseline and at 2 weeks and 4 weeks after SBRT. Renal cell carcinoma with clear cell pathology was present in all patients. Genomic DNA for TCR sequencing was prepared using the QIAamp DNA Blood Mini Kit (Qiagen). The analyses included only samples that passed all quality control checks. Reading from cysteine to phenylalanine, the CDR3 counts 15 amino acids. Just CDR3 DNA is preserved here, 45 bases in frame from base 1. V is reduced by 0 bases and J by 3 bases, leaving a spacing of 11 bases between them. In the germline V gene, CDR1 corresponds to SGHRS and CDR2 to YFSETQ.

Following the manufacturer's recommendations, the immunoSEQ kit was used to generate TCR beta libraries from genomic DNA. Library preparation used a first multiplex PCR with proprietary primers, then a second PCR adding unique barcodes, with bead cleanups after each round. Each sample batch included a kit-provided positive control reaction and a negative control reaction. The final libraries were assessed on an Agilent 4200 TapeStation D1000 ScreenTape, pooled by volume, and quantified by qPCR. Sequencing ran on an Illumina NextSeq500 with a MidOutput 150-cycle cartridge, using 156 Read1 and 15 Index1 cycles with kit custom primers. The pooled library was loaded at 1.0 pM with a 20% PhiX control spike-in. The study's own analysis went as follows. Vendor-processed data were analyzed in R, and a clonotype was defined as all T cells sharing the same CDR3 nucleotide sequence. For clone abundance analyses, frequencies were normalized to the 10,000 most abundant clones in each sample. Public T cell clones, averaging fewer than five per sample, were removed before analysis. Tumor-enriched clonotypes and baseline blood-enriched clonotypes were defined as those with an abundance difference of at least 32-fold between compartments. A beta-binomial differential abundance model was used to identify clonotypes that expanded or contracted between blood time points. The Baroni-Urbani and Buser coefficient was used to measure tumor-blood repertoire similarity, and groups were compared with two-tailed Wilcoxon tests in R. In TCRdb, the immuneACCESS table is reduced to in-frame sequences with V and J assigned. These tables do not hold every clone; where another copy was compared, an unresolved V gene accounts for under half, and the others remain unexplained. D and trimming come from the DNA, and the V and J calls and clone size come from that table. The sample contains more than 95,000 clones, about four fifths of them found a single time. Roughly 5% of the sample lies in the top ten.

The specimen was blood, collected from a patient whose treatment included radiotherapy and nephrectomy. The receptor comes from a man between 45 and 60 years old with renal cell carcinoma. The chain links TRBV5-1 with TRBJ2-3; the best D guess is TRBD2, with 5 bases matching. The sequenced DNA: TGCGCCAGCAGCTTGGCGCCAGGCGGGACAGATACGCAGTATTTT. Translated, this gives CASSLAPGGTDTQYF.